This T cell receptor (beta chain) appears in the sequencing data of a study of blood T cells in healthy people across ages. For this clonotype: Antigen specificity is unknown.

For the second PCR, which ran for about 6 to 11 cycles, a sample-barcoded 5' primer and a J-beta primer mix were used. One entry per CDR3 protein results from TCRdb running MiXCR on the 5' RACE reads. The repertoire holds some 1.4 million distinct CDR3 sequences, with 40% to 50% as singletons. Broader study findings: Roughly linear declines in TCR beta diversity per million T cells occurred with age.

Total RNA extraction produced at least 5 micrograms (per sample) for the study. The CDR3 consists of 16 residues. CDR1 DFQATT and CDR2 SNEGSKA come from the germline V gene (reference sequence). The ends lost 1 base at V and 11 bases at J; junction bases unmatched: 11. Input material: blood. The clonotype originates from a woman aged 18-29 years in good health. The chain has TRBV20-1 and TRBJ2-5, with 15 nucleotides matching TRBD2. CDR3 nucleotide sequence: TGCAGTGCTAGAGCTTCGGGACTAGCGGGAGGTCGCGCGCAGTACTTC. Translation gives CSARASGLAGGRAQYF.